This T cell receptor (beta chain) was identified in a study of identical twins. Germline V CDR1 and CDR2: MDHEN, SYDVKM. The CDR3 sequence is 13 residues long. Trimming took 5 bases from V and 5 from J, leaving 13 bases between them. Only a few counts were recorded for this clonotype. One entry per CDR3 protein results from TCRdb running MiXCR on the 5' RACE reads. The repertoire holds around 1.7 million distinct CDR3 sequences, with around 29% as singletons. The rearrangement joins TRBV28 to TRBJ2-7, with D perhaps matching TRBD2 (6 bases). The sequencing sample was made of cord blood. This clonotype was obtained from a newborn girl in good health. The CDR3 protein is CASSGLPGHEQYF. The CDR3 nucleotides read TGTGCCAGCAGTGGACTACCCGGCCACGAGCAGTACTTC.